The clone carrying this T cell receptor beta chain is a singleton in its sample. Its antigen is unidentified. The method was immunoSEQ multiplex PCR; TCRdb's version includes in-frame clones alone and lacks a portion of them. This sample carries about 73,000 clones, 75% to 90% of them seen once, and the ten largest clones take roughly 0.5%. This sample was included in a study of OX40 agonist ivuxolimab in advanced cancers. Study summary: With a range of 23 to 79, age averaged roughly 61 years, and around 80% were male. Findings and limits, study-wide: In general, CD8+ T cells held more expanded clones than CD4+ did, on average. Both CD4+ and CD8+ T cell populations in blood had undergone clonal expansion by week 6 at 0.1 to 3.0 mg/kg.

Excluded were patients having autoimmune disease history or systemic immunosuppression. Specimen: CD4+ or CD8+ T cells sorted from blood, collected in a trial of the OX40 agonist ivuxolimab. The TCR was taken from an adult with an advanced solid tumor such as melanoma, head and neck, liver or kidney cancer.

CDR3 bases: TGTGCCAGCAGCTTAGGCGGGGGTCAGGAGACCCAGTACTTC. This sequence encodes CASSLGGGQETQYF. This chain uses TRBV11-3 with TRBJ2-5; TRBD2 agrees at 7 bases. The junction had 4 bases not matched to a gene; V was cut back by 1 base and J by 5 bases. This CDR3 contains 14 residues. Per germline, CDR1 SGHNT and CDR2 YENEEA.